This paragraph reports one T cell receptor (beta chain). Participant-given clinical history determined each cohort assignment. This specimen comes from a study of blood T cell repertoires in COVID-19. In the study overall: The United States, Italy and Spain were the sources of the acute and convalescent COVID-19 samples.

Trimming removed 3 bases from V and 1 base from J, with 9 bases in between. This CDR3 is built from 14 residues. Germline loops: CDR1 LNHDA, CDR2 SQIVND (reference sequence). Original processing methods: Amplified reference gene primers provided the basis for estimating nucleated cell counts. Clones were read by immunoSEQ multiplex PCR, and TCRdb kept only the in-frame ones, dropping some. V and J calls and clone size are as listed in that table; D and trimming were resolved from the DNA. The sample consists of 250,000 to 300,000 clones, 88% of them appearing once. This receptor was obtained from a woman aged 55-75 years in a cohort exposed to, infected with or recovered from COVID-19 (not recorded which). Sequencing was performed on PBMCs or T cells enriched from blood (not recorded which). The chain has TRBV19 and TRBJ2-5; D uncertain. The chain's CDR3 is CASSIDTFQETQYF. DNA for the CDR3: TGTGCCAGTAGTATTGACACCTTCCAAGAGACCCAGTACTTC.